This TCR beta chain stems from a study of vaccination and CD4 T cells after COVID-19. About the study: The convalescent group had six males, four females, seven Caucasians, two Asians, one multiracial. The authors gave control cultures a CEFX pool, an HIV-1 Nef pool, or no peptide.

The V end lost 5 bases, the J end lost 10 bases, and 14 bases lay between the germline ends. The CDR3 spans 12 residues. This clonotype has only a few counts. The antigen is unknown. Treatment in this sample: approximately 9-day PBMC culture with coronavirus spike peptide pools or control peptides (ViraFEST assay). The ViraFEST method relied on peptide pools to expand antigen-specific T cells, followed by TCR sequencing. After being plated at around 1.8 million per well, PBMCs were cultured with about 10 IU/ml IL-2 and approximately 10 ug/ml peptide pools. The Oncomine TCR Beta short-read assay was what sequenced the DNA obtained from cultured CD4+ T cells. From the PCR reads, TCRdb called clonotypes with MiXCR, one entry per CDR3 protein. The table has approximately 15,000 distinct CDR3 sequences, approximately 47% seen once.

Sequences were obtained from CD4+ T cells from blood, cultured in vitro. The source of this sequence is a human donor who had recovered from COVID-19. The chain carries TRBV12-3 or TRBV12-4 and TRBJ1-1; D is ambiguous. The CDR3 sequence is CASSKQRVAAFF. CDR3 DNA sequence: TGTGCCAGCAGTAAACAGAGGGTAGCAGCTTTCTTT.